The subject of this entry is one T cell receptor (beta chain). This sample stems from a study of blood T cell repertoires in COVID-19. Under the authors' procedure: Reference gene primer amplification gave nucleated cell count estimates. The protocol was immunoSEQ multiplex PCR, while the TCRdb copy is restricted to in-frame clones and leaves out a portion. The V and J calls and clone size were taken over from that table, and D and trimming were inferred from the DNA. Of about 160,000 clones listed, 80% to 90% are singletons. V shed 10 bases, J shed 9 bases, and the junction held 20 bases outside the gene matches. Germline V CDR1 and CDR2: MGHDK, SYGVNS. The CDR3 has 15 amino acids.

This TCR was sampled from an older woman who had recovered from COVID-19. V gene TRBV25-1 combines with J gene TRBJ2-7; 8 nucleotides line up with TRBD2. The material sequenced was peripheral blood. CDR3 sequence reads: CATDHPVWGLGVQYF. CDR3 coding DNA: TGTGCCACAGATCACCCAGTATGGGGACTAGGTGTGCAGTACTTC.